The T cell receptor beta chain described here comes from a study of T cells in Graves' hyperthyroidism and ophthalmopathy. Study overall: Sampling of peripheral blood happened at initial diagnosis, prior to any treatment. General study results and limits: Most thyroid-expanded clonotypes above 0.001 were also found in blood. Using 13 V-J features, a model discriminated ophthalmopathy from stable hyperthyroidism.

Individuals with ophthalmopathy presented a Clinical Activity Score of at least 3, a NOSPECS grade of at least 4 and a duration under 3 months. Template material for amplifying TCR beta CDR3 regions consisted of RNA transcripts. The primer set for the first-round RT-PCR of the TCR CDR3 was HTBI. TCRdb independently ran MiXCR on the multiplex PCR reads; one entry per CDR3 protein. The table records 200,000 to 250,000 distinct CDR3 sequences, 16% of them present only once. The ends lost 5 bases at V and 8 bases at J; junction bases unmatched: 5. This CDR3 spans 12 amino acids. CDR1 is MNHNS and CDR2 is SASEGT in the germline V gene. This clonotype was counted ten times or more. Its antigen is as yet unknown.

The sequenced sample was blood. V gene TRBV6-1 combines with J gene TRBJ1-1, with 7 nucleotides matching TRBD1. This receptor was obtained from a woman aged 18-35 years with Graves' ophthalmopathy. The chain's CDR3 is CASSLGQSEAFF. In DNA, the CDR3 is TGTGCCAGCAGTTTGGGACAGAGCGAAGCTTTCTTT.